Sequencing of this T cell receptor (beta chain) was carried out in a study of early T cells in non-severe SARS-CoV-2 infection. The TCR library protocol was used to attach unique molecular identifiers. These identifiers were attached to individual cDNA molecules. TCRdb analysed the 5' RACE reads with MiXCR anew, one entry per CDR3 protein. The table shows more than 65,000 distinct CDR3 sequences, with approximately 13% occurring only once. This clonotype was counted many times. CDR1 and CDR2 (germline): DFQATT, SNEGSKA (reference sequence). Deletions cut 6 bases from V and 0 bases from J, with 12 bases between. This CDR3 region has 14 residues.

This clonotype was obtained from an adult who was a healthcare worker with PCR-confirmed SARS-CoV-2 infection or an uninfected control (not recorded which). The sequenced material came from whole blood. V gene TRBV20-1 combines with J gene TRBJ2-1; D call uncertain. CDR3 in amino acids: CSARNWRSYNEQFF. As DNA, the CDR3 is TGCAGTGCCCGGAACTGGCGCTCCTACAATGAGCAGTTCTTC.